This T cell receptor beta chain was recovered during a study of identical twins. Study-wide points: Where out-of-frame alpha sequences were twin-shared, they showed excess low generation probability. Fewer insertions characterized abundant cord blood beta clonotypes, whereas memory repertoires showed none.

cDNA molecules carried unique molecular identifiers, and template switching added a universal primer site. TCRdb re-analysed the 5' RACE reads in MiXCR, keeping a single row per CDR3 protein. Of about 890,000 distinct CDR3 sequences in the sample, 9% to 15% were seen once. Every one of the donors was a healthy Caucasian. This clonotype has at least ten counts. Antigen specificity is unknown. J lost 0 bases, V lost 5 bases, and 4 bases had no gene match. The CDR3 covers 17 residues. Germline V gene lookup returns CDR1 SEHNR and CDR2 FQNEAQ (reference sequence). This sample also appeared in a second study, on yellow fever vaccine responses in identical twins.

The chain has TRBV7-9 and TRBJ2-1, with 13 bases lining up with TRBD2. The source is a young woman in good health. The sample taken for sequencing was PBMCs. CDR3 in DNA: TGTGCCAGCAGCCAAGGGACTAGCGGGACCTCCTACAATGAGCAGTTCTTC. Translated: CASSQGTSGTSYNEQFF.